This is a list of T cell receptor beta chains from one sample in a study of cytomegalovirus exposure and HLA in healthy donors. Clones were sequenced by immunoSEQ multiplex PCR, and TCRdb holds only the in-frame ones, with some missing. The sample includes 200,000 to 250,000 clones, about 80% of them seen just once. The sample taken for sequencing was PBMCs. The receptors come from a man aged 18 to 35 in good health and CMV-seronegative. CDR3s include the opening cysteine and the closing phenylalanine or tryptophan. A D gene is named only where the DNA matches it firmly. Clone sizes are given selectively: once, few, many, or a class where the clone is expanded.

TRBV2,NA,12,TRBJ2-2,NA,CASRELYGELFF,TGTGCCAGCAGGGAACTATACGGGGAGCTGTTTTTT
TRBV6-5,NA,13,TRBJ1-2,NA,CASSLSGDYGYTF,TGTGCCAGCAGTCTATCGGGAGACTATGGCTACACCTTC
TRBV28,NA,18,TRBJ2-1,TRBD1,CASSPLRQGAASYNEQFF,TGTGCCAGCAGTCCCCTTAGACAGGGAGCAGCCTCCTACAATGAGCAGTTCTTC
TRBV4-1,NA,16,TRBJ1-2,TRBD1,CASSQEGGQWTSGYTF,TGCGCCAGCAGCCAGGAGGGGGGACAGTGGACTTCTGGCTACACCTTC
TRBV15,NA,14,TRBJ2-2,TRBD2,CATSPGGYTGELFF,TGTGCCACCAGCCCCGGGGGGTACACCGGGGAGCTGTTTTTT
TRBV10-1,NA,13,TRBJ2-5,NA,CASSKNRAETQYF,TGCGCCAGCAGTAAAAACAGGGCCGAGACCCAGTACTTC
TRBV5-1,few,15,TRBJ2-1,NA,CASSLDGSSYNEQFF,TGCGCCAGCAGCTTGGACGGGAGCTCCTACAATGAGCAGTTCTTC
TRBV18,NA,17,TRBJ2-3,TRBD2,CASSPREASGRTDTQYF,TGTGCCAGCTCACCCCGCGAGGCTAGCGGGAGAACAGATACGCAGTATTTT
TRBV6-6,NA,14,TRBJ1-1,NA,CASSLTTGIPEAFF,TGTGCCAGCAGTCTTACCACAGGAATCCCTGAAGCTTTCTTT
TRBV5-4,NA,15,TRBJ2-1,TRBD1,CASRNPTGAINEQFF,TGTGCCAGCAGGAACCCGACAGGGGCGATAAATGAGCAGTTCTTC
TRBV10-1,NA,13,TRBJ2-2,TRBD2,CASSELAVGELFF,TGCGCCAGCAGTGAACTAGCGGTCGGGGAGCTGTTTTTT
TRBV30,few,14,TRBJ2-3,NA,CAWSRGSETDTQYF,TGTGCCTGGAGCCGGGGTTCGGAGACAGATACGCAGTATTTT
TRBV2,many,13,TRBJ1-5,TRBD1,CASKQGRNQPQHF,TGTGCCAGCAAACAGGGGAGGAATCAGCCCCAGCATTTT
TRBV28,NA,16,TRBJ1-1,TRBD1,CASSLGTGALNTEAFF,TGTGCCAGCAGTTTAGGGACAGGAGCTTTGAACACTGAAGCTTTCTTT
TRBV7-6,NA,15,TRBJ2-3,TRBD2,CASSPGGGSTDTQYF,TGTGCCAGCAGTCCGGGAGGGGGGAGCACAGATACGCAGTATTTT
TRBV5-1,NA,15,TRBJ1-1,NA,CASSPLQPGNTEAFF,TGCGCCAGCAGCCCCCTCCAGCCAGGGAACACTGAAGCTTTCTTT
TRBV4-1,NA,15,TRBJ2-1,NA,CASSQLQGLGNEQFF,TGCGCCAGCAGCCAACTTCAGGGGCTGGGCAATGAGCAGTTCTTC
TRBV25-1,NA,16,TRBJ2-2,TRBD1,CASSEGRGLSAGELFF,TGTGCCAGCAGTGAAGGCAGGGGGCTATCGGCCGGGGAGCTGTTTTTT
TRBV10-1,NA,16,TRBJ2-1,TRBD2,CASSDRRTSAYNEQFF,TGCGCCAGCAGTGATAGGAGGACTAGCGCTTACAATGAGCAGTTCTTC
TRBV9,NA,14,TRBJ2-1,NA,CASSVEGLYNEQFF,TGTGCCAGCAGCGTAGAAGGACTTTACAATGAGCAGTTCTTC
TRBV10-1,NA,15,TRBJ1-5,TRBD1,CASSYGQGRCQPQHF,TGCGCCAGCAGTTACGGACAGGGTAGGTGTCAGCCCCAGCATTTT
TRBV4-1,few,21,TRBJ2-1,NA,CASSQDGRGHRNWSSYNEQFF,TGCGCCAGCAGCCAAGACGGCCGTGGACATCGAAACTGGAGCTCCTACAATGAGCAGTTCTTC
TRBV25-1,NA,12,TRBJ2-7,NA,CASSVQGYEQYF,TGTGCCAGCAGTGTCCAGGGGTACGAGCAGTACTTC
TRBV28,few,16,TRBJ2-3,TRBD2,CASSSDLAGHTDTQYF,TGTGCCAGCAGTTCCGATCTAGCGGGACACACAGATACGCAGTATTTT
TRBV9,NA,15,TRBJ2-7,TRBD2,CARKTSGTRSKKQYF,TGTGCCAGAAAAACTTCCGGGACTAGGAGTAAGAAGCAGTACTTC
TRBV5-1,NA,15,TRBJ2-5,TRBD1,CASSSGTGGGETQYF,TGCGCCAGCAGCTCCGGGACAGGGGGCGGGGAGACCCAGTACTTC
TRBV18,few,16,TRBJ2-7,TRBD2,CASSPPGLAGAYEQYF,TGTGCCAGCTCACCCCCGGGACTAGCGGGAGCGTACGAGCAGTACTTC
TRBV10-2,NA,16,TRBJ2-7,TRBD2,CASRGGLAGASYEQYF,TGCGCCAGCAGGGGGGGCTTAGCGGGAGCGTCCTACGAGCAGTACTTC
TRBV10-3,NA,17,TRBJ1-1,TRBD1,CAISESRDRGLNTEAFF,TGTGCCATCAGTGAGTCCCGGGACAGGGGTCTGAACACTGAAGCTTTCTTT
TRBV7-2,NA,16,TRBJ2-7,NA,CASRLRGRGDTYEQYF,TGTGCCAGCAGGCTTAGGGGCAGGGGGGACACCTACGAGCAGTACTTC
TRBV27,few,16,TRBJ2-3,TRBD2,CAKGGLAGANTDTQYF,TGTGCCAAGGGGGGATTAGCGGGAGCTAACACAGATACGCAGTATTTT
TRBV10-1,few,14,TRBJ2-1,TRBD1,CASSGGQGGNEQFF,TGCGCCAGCAGTGGCGGACAGGGGGGCAATGAGCAGTTCTTC
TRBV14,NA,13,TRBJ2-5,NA,CASSSGMWETQYF,TGTGCCAGCAGCTCGGGGATGTGGGAGACCCAGTACTTC
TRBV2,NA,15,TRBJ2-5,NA,CASSWTGTNQETQYF,TGTGCCAGCAGTTGGACAGGGACTAACCAAGAGACCCAGTACTTC
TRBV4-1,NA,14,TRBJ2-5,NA,CASSHRTGQETQYF,TGCGCCAGCAGCCATAGGACGGGGCAAGAGACCCAGTACTTC
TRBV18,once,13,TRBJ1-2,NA,CASSQPQGRGYTF,TGTGCCAGCTCTCAGCCCCAGGGGCGAGGCTACACCTTC
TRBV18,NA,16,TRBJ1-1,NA,CASSLLTAAMNTEAFF,TGTGCCAGCTCACTTCTGACAGCAGCTATGAACACTGAAGCTTTCTTT
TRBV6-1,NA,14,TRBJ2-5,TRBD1,CASHIRTGRETQYF,TGTGCCAGCCACATCAGGACAGGGAGGGAGACCCAGTACTTC
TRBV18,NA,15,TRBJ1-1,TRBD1,CASSPLPGGNTEAFF,TGTGCCAGCTCACCCCTCCCAGGGGGGAACACTGAAGCTTTCTTT
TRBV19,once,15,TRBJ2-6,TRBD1,CASSIGGTVNNVLTF,TGTGCCAGTAGTATAGGAGGGACAGTTAACAACGTCCTGACTTTC
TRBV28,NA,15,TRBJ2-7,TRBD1,CASNTAGTESYEQYF,TGTGCCAGCAATACCGCCGGGACAGAATCCTACGAGCAGTACTTC
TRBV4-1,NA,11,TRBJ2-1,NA,CASSQGLGQFF,TGCGCCAGCAGCCAAGGACTAGGGCAGTTCTTC
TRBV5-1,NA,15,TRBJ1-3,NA,CASSLRGSGGNTIYF,TGCGCCAGCAGCTTGCGGGGGTCTGGAGGAAACACCATATATTTT
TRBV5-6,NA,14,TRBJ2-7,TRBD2,CASSSTSGPYEQYF,TGTGCCAGCAGCTCGACTAGCGGTCCCTACGAGCAGTACTTC
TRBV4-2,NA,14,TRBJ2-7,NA,CASSQDVAYAEQYF,TGTGCCAGCAGCCAAGATGTGGCATATGCCGAGCAGTACTTC
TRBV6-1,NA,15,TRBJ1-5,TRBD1,CASRRTGGSNQPQHF,TGTGCCAGCAGACGCACAGGGGGTTCCAATCAGCCCCAGCATTTT
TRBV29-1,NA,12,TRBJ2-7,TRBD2,CSVAAGAYEQYF,TGCAGCGTTGCAGCGGGAGCCTACGAGCAGTACTTC
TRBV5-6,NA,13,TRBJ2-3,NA,CASSPEETDTQYF,TGTGCCAGCAGCCCCGAGGAGACAGATACGCAGTATTTT
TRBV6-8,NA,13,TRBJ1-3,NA,CASSLYQGNTIYF,TGTGCCAGCAGTTTGTATCAGGGAAACACCATATATTTT
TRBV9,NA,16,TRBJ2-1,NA,CASSTGIRGTYNEQFF,TGTGCCAGCAGCACAGGGATCAGGGGCACGTACAATGAGCAGTTCTTC